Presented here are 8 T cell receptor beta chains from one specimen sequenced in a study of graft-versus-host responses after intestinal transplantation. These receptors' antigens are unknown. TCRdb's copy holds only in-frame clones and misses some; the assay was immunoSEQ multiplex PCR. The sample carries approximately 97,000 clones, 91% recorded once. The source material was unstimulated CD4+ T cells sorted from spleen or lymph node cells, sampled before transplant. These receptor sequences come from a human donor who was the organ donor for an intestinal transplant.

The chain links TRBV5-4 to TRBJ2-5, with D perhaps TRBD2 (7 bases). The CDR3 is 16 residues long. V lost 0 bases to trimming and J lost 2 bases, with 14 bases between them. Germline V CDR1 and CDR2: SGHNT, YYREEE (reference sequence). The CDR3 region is CASSLGVGGRQETQYF. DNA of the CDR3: TGTGCCAGCAGCTTGGGGGTGGGGGGGCGGCAAGAGACCCAGTACTTC. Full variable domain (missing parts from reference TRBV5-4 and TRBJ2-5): ETGVTQSPTHLIKTRGQQVTLRCSSQSGHNTVSWYQQALGQGPQFIFQYYREEENGRGNFPPRFSGLQFPNYSSELNVNALELDDSALYLCASSLGVGGRQETQYFGPGTRLLVL.

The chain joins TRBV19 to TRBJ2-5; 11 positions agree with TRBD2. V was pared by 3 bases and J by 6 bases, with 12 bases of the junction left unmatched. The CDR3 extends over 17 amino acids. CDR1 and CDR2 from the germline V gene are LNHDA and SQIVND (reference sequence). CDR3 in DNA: TGTGCCAGTAGTATTTCGGCTAGCGGGGGGTTCCAGAAGACCCAGTACTTC. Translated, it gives CASSISASGGFQKTQYF.

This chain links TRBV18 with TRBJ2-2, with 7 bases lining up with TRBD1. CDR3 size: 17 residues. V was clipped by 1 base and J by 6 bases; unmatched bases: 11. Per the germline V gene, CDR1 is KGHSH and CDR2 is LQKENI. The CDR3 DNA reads TGTGCCAGCTCACCACAGGGGGCTTTTGGAACACCCGGGGAGCTGTTTTTT. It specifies CASSPQGAFGTPGELFF. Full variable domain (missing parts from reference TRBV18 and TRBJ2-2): NAGVMQNPRHLVRRRGQEARLRCSPMKGHSHVYWYRQLPEEGLKFMVYLQKENIIDESGMPKERFSAEFPKEGPSILRIQQVVRGDSAAYFCASSPQGAFGTPGELFFGEGSRLTVL.

CDR3 DNA sequence: TGCGCCAGCAGCCATTTCGGAGAGAAAAATTCACCCCTCCACTTT. This gives the protein CASSHFGEKNSPLHF. This sequence joins TRBV4-1 and TRBJ1-6; no clear D gene. The CDR3 runs 15 residues. CDR1 is MGHRA and CDR2 is YSYEKL in the germline V gene. Trimming pared 3 bases from V and 7 bases from J, leaving 13 bases between.

The CDR3 sequence is CASTRDRDVHEQYF. Written as DNA, the CDR3 is TGTGCCAGCACTAGGGACAGGGATGTCCACGAGCAGTACTTC. The chain joins TRBV2 to TRBJ2-7, with 9 bases fitting TRBD1. This CDR3 region has 14 residues. Germline V gene sequence: CDR1 SNHLY, CDR2 FYNNEI. J lost 5 bases, V lost 7 bases, and 9 bases had no gene match. The variable domain in full, with the rest retrieved from reference TRBV2 and TRBJ2-7, is EPEVTQTPSHQVTQMGQEVILRCVPISNHLYFYWYRQILGQKVEFLVSFYNNEISEKSEIFDDQFSVERPDGSNFTLKIRSTKLEDSAMYFCASTRDRDVHEQYFGPGTRLTVT.

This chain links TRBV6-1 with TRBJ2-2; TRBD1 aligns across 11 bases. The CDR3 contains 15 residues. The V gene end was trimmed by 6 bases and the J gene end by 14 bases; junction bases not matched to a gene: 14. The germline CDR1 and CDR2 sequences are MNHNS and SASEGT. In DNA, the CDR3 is TGTGCCAGCAGCCACCTGTGGACAGGGGGCATTGAACTGTTTTTT. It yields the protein CASSHLWTGGIELFF.

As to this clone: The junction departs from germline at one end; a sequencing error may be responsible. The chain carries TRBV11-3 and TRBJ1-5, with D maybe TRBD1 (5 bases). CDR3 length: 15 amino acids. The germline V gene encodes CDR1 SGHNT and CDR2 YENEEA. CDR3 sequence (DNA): TGTGCCAGCACCTTAAACAGGACCTATAATCAGCCCCAGCATTTT. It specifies CASTLNRTYNQPQHF.

In DNA form, the CDR3 reads TGTGCCAGCAGTTTAGGTAGTGAAGCTTTCTTT. Amino acids: CASSLGSEAFF. The chain combines TRBV28 with TRBJ1-1; D unresolved. Trimming shortened V by 2 bases and J by 7 bases, and 5 bases separated the two germline ends. The CDR3 has 11 amino acids. Per germline, CDR1 MDHEN and CDR2 SYDVKM.